Below, 15 T cell receptor beta chains from the same sample are listed, as sequenced in a study of shared clonotypes between healthy human individuals. Naive CD8 cells lacked CD45RO, underwent positive selection for CCR7 and left out terminally differentiated effector memory CD45RA+ cells. Assay: immunoSEQ multiplex PCR; the TCRdb copy retains only in-frame clones and omits some. The table has around 1,900,000 clones, 85% to 95% seen once; the top ten hold under 2%. Sequencing used naive CD8+ T cells from PBMCs. These receptor sequences come from a man aged 18 to 29 in good health. Some clones in this sample may be carry-over from other donors' samples.

The genes are TRBV19 and TRBJ2-7, with TRBD1 matching over 7 bases. The ends lost 4 bases at V and 6 bases at J; junction bases unmatched: 12. This CDR3 contains 15 residues. Germline CDR1 and CDR2: LNHDA and SQIVND (reference sequence). The CDR3 loop is CASSTRTGGQGEQYF. The CDR3 nucleotides are TGTGCCAGTAGTACCAGGACAGGCGGGCAGGGCGAGCAGTACTTC. The full variable domain, rest sourced from reference TRBV19 and TRBJ2-7, is DGGITQSPKYLFRKEGQNVTLSCEQNLNHDAMYWYRQDPGQGLRLIYYSQIVNDFQKGDIAEGYSVSREKKESFPLTVTSAQKNPTAFYLCASSTRTGGQGEQYFGPGTRLTVT.

The chain combines TRBV5-4 with TRBJ2-1, with TRBD1 matching over 7 bases. Germline assignment: CDR1 SGHNT and CDR2 YYREEE (reference sequence). This CDR3 has 15 residues. Germline trimming cut 2 bases from V and 6 bases from J; bases unmatched to any gene: 8. CDR3 sequence (DNA): TGTGCCAGCAGCTTACACCAAGACAGGGTCAATGAGCAGTTCTTC. Its translation is CASSLHQDRVNEQFF.

The chain recombines TRBV29-1 with TRBJ2-3; 15 bases are a match to TRBD2. This CDR3 has 15 amino acids. With 2 bases clipped from V and 6 bases from J, the junction kept 3 bases outside the gene matches. Germline CDR1 is SQVTM and CDR2 is ANQGSEA. Here the CDR3 DNA reads TGCAGCGTTGAACTAGGACTAGCGGGAGGGGATACGCAGTATTTT. Amino acid sequence: CSVELGLAGGDTQYF.

The chain is built from TRBV25-1 and TRBJ2-2, with D possibly being TRBD1 (6 bases). The CDR3 runs 13 residues. Germline CDR1 MGHDK, CDR2 SYGVNS. Trimming left V 3 bases short and J 7 bases short, with 9 bases between. The CDR3 sequence is CASSDYRVGELFF. CDR3 coding DNA: TGTGCCAGCAGTGATTACAGGGTCGGGGAGCTGTTTTTT.

The chain couples TRBV4-1 to TRBJ1-1, with D maybe TRBD1 (5 bases). CDR3 size: 12 residues. CDR1 is MGHRA, CDR2 YSYEKL, per germline. Trimming cost V 5 bases and J 11 bases, with 15 bases left between them. The CDR3 region is CASSTGRAGAFF. Here the CDR3 DNA reads TGCGCCAGCAGCACTGGACGGGCAGGGGCTTTCTTT.

The chain recombines TRBV7-9 with TRBJ2-7; 10 bases agree with TRBD2. Germline V CDR1 and CDR2: SEHNR, FQNEAQ (reference sequence). V dropped 4 bases and J dropped 0; count of bases not matched to a gene: 9. The CDR3 length is 17 residues. CDR3 amino acids: CASSSNLAGGSSYEQYF. The CDR3 region has the DNA TGTGCCAGCAGCTCAAATTTAGCGGGAGGTTCCTCCTACGAGCAGTACTTC.

The chain carries TRBV27 and TRBJ1-4, with D maybe TRBD1 (5 bases). CDR1 and CDR2 (germline): MNHEY, SMNVEV (reference sequence). Trimming took off 5 bases at V and 5 bases at J, with 12 bases between the two ends. The CDR3 is made up of 14 amino acids. The CDR3 coding sequence is TGTGCCAGCAGTCTGACAGTTCGGAATGAAAAACTGTTTTTT. It codes for CASSLTVRNEKLFF.

The J gene is TRBJ1-1, the V gene TRBV15; 10 bases match TRBD1. V trimming: 3 bases; J trimming: 1 base; junction bases outside the gene matches: 2. CDR3 size: 15 residues. CDR1 is LNHNV, CDR2 YYDKDF, per germline (reference sequence). Written as DNA, the CDR3 is TGTGCCACCAGCAGGGGGGACAGGGGGAACACTGAAGCTTTCTTT. Amino acid sequence: CATSRGDRGNTEAFF.

The V and J genes are TRBV10-3 and TRBJ2-7; no reliable D call. Between the trimmed V and J ends, which lost 4 bases and 7 bases, there was a span of 11 bases. The CDR3 is 12 residues long. The germline gives CDR1 ENHRY, CDR2 SYGVKD. CDR3 region: CAISAGAIEQYF. The CDR3 nucleotides are TGTGCCATCAGTGCAGGAGCGATAGAGCAGTACTTC.

The gene calls are TRBV28 and TRBJ1-5, with 7 nucleotides matching TRBD1. This CDR3 contains 14 residues. J lost 6 bases, V lost 5 bases, and 7 bases had no gene match. Germline-derived CDR1 and CDR2 are MDHEN and SYDVKM. This CDR3 is CASSPPQGRQPQHF. Here the CDR3 DNA reads TGTGCCAGCAGTCCACCACAGGGGCGTCAGCCCCAGCATTTT.

Notes on this clone: The junction differs from germline at one of its ends, possibly a read error. The V call is TRBV11-2, the J call TRBJ1-3; no definite D call. The CDR3 covers 10 residues. Germline V gene sequence: CDR1 SGHAT, CDR2 FQNNGV. The CDR3 loop reads CASSLAARHF. DNA of the CDR3: TGTGCCAGCAGCTTAGCGGCCAGGCATTTT. Looking up the rest from reference TRBV11-2 and TRBJ1-3 gives the full variable domain: EAGVAQSPRYKIIEKRQSVAFWCNPISGHATLYWYQQILGQGPKLLIQFQNNGVVDDSQLPKDRFSAERLKGVDSTLKIQPAKLEDSAVYLCASSLAARHFGEGSWLTVV.

Remarks on this clone: In the same sample, other DNA sequences code for this CDR3. This chain links TRBV29-1 with TRBJ2-1, with D unclear. The germline gives CDR1 SQVTM, CDR2 ANQGSEA. This CDR3 has 12 residues. V was clipped by 1 base and J by 6 bases, with 7 bases between them. CDR3 sequence reads: CSVEGWGNEQFF. CDR3 sequence (DNA): TGCAGCGTTGAAGGTTGGGGCAATGAGCAGTTCTTC.

J is TRBJ1-1 and V is TRBV19, with no clear D. Germline V CDR1 and CDR2: LNHDA, SQIVND (reference sequence). V was trimmed by 7 bases and J by 4 bases, leaving 13 bases between them. The CDR3 totals 13 residues. CDR3 residues: CASTQREATEAFF. The CDR3 DNA is TGTGCCAGTACCCAAAGAGAAGCCACTGAAGCTTTCTTT.

V usage is TRBV6-5 and J usage is TRBJ2-7, with D unresolved. Deletions cut 2 bases from V and 4 bases from J, with 12 bases between. The CDR3 is 14 amino acids. Looked up from germline, CDR1 is MNHEY and CDR2 is SVGAGI. CDR3 sequence reads: CASSYAYLLYEQYF. CDR3 nucleotide sequence: TGTGCCAGCAGTTACGCCTACCTCCTATACGAGCAGTACTTC.

In this sample, this clone turned up once. V gene TRBV28 combines with J gene TRBJ2-1, with no clear D. CDR3 length equals 16 residues. V was cut by 5 bases and J by 0 bases, with 14 bases left in between. CDR1 is MDHEN and CDR2 is SYDVKM in the germline V gene. CDR3 nucleotides: TGTGCCAGCAGTCCCGTCCTCGGCCACTCCTACAATGAGCAGTTCTTC. Translated, it gives CASSPVLGHSYNEQFF.